This T cell receptor (beta chain) emerged from a study of CD4 T cells in relation to SARS-CoV-2 and coronaviruses. Overall study context: TCR beta CDR3s were sequenced after roughly 10-day antigen culture of PBMCs.

A remark on this clone: Its specificity is unknown.

Libraries were prepared by immunoSEQ multiplex PCR; TCRdb keeps only in-frame clonotypes and omits some of them. The sample has tens of thousands of clones; about two thirds are singletons. Unexposed donor CD4+ T cells date from about 2011-2018, before the COVID-19 pandemic. The cells were cultured for about 10 days before CD4+ T cells were isolated. Germline lookup yields CDR1 MNHEY and CDR2 SVGAGI. Trimming took off 6 bases at V and 7 bases at J, with 7 bases between the two ends. CDR3 length: 11 residues. The clonotype comes from a human donor in good health. The sample was CD4+ T cells from PBMCs, cultured in vitro. The chain recombines TRBV6-5 with TRBJ1-5, with D unclear. This chain's CDR3 is CASRAGQPQHF. As DNA, the CDR3 is TGTGCCAGCAGAGCGGGGCAGCCCCAGCATTTT.